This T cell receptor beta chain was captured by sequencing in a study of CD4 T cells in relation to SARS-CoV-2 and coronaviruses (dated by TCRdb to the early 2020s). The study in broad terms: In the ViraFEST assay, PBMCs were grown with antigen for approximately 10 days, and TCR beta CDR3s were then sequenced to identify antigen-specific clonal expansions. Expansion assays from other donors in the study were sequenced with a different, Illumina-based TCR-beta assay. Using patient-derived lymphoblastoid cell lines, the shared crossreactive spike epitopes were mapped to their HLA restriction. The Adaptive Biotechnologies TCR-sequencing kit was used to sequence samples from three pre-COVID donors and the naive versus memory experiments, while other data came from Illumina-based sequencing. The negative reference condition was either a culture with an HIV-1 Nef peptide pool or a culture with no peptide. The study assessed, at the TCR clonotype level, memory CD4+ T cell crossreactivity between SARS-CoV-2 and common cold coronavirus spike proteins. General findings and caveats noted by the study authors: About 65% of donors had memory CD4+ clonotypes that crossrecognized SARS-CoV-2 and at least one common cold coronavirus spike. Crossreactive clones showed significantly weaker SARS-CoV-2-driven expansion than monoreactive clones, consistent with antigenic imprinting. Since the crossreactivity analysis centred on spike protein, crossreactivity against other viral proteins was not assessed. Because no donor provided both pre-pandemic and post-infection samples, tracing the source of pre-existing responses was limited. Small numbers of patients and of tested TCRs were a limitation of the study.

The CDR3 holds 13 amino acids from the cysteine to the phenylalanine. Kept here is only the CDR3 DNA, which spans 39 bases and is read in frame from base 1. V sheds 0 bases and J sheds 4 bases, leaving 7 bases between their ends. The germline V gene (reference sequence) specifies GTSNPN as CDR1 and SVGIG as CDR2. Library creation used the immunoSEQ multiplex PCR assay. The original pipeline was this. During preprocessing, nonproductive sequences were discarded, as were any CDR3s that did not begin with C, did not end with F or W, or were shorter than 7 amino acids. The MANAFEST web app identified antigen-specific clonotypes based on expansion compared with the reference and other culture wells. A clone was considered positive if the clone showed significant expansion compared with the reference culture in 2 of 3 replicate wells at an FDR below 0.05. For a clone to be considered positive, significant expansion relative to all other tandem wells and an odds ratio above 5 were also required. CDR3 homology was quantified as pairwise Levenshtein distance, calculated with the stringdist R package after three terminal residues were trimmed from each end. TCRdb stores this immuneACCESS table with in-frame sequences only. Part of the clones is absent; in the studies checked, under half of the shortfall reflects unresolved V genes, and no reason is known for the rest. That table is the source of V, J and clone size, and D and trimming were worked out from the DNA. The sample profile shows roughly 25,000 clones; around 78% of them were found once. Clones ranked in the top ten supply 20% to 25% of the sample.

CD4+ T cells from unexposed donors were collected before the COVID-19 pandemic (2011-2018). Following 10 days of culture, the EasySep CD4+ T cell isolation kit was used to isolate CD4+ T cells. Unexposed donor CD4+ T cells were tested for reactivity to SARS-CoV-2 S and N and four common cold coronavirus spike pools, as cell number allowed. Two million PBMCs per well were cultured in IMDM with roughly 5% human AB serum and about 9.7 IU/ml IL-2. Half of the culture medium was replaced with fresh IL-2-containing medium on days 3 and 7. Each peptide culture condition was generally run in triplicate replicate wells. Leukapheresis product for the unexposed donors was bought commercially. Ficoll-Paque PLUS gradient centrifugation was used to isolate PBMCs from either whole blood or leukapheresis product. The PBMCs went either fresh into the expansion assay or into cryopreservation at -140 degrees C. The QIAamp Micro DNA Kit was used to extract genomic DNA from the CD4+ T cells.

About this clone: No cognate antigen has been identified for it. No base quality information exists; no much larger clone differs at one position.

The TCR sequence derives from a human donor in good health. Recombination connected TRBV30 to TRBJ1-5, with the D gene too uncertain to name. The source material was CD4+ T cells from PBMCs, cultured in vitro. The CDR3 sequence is CAWSVGNNQPQHF. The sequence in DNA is TGTGCCTGGAGTGTCGGGAATAATCAGCCCCAGCATTTT.